This TCR beta chain comes out of a study of cytomegalovirus exposure and HLA in healthy donors. General study findings and limits: Rare TCR sequences dominated, though some public TCRs recurred in many donors.

As for this clone: The antigen remains undetermined.

Germline lookup yields CDR1 MDHEN and CDR2 SYDVKM. V gave up 5 bases and J gave up 3 bases; unmatched junction bases: 11. The CDR3 covers 16 residues. Repertoires were generated with immunoSEQ multiplex PCR, while TCRdb's copy carries only in-frame clones and drops some. Of some 200,000 clones in the sample, 80% to 95% were seen once. The sequenced material came from PBMCs. V usage is TRBV28 and J usage is TRBJ2-7, with TRBD2 matching over 9 bases. This TCR came from a woman aged 18-35 years in good health and CMV-seronegative. This chain's CDR3 is CASSQPRTSDNYEQYF. CDR3 DNA: TGTGCCAGCAGTCAACCTCGGACTAGCGACAACTACGAGCAGTACTTC.